Following are 24 T cell receptor beta chains from one sample sequenced in a study of cytomegalovirus exposure and HLA in healthy donors. The PCR ran on 60 Vbeta and 13 Jbeta primers. Sequenced by immunoSEQ multiplex PCR; TCRdb stores in-frame clones only, minus some. The sample lists about 110,000 clones; 75% were seen once. Sequencing was done on a sample of PBMCs. These receptors all stem from a male donor in good health and CMV-seropositive.

V gene TRBV18 combines with J gene TRBJ2-1; 8 bases are shared with TRBD2. With V trimmed by 3 bases and J by 1 base, 5 bases remained unmatched. The CDR3 consists of 16 residues. Germline V gene sequence: CDR1 KGHSH, CDR2 LQKENI. CDR3 protein: CASSPLSGGSYNEQFF. For the CDR3, the DNA is TGTGCCAGCTCACCTTTGAGCGGGGGATCCTACAATGAGCAGTTCTTC.

With regard to this clone: At one of its ends the junction is not consistent with the germline gene, which may arise from a read error. The chain employs TRBV7-2 and TRBJ2-1; 7 nucleotides match TRBD1. Per the germline V gene, CDR1 is SGHTA and CDR2 is FQGNSA. CDR3 length equals 15 residues. CDR3 in DNA: TGTGCCAGCAGCTCAAAAGGACAGGTTACGAATGAGCGGTTCTTC. Translated: CASSSKGQVTNERFF.

The chain is built from TRBV6-6 and TRBJ2-3, with D tentatively TRBD1 (5 bases). The V gene's germline CDR1 is MNHNY and CDR2 SVGAGI (reference sequence). The CDR3 runs 14 residues. V lost 6 bases and J lost 1, with 11 bases in between. The chain's CDR3 is CASSQDMGTDTQYF. The CDR3 DNA reads TGTGCCAGCAGCCAGGACATGGGCACAGATACGCAGTATTTT.

This chain connects TRBV19 to TRBJ1-1, with a tentative D call TRBD1 (5 bases). Germline CDR1 LNHDA, CDR2 SQIVND (reference sequence). The CDR3 spans 14 residues. With 6 bases removed from V and 1 base from J, the gap between germline ends came to 12 bases. CDR3 bases: TGTGCCAGTAGCCACGAGACAGAGAACACTGAAGCTTTCTTT. It codes for CASSHETENTEAFF.

This rearrangement joins TRBV28 to TRBJ2-1; D uncertain. CDR3 length: 12 amino acids. Trimming removed 6 bases at V and 8 bases at J, with 11 bases between. Germline CDR1 reads MDHEN; CDR2 reads SYDVKM. CDR3: CASSPIVHEQFF. Here the CDR3 DNA reads TGTGCCAGCAGCCCTATAGTGCATGAGCAGTTCTTC.

The chain combines TRBV5-6 with TRBJ1-2, with D perhaps TRBD1 (5 bases). CDR1 and CDR2 (germline): SGHDT, YYEEEE. The length of the CDR3 is 13 residues. Trimming pared 4 bases from V and 6 bases from J, leaving 13 bases between. The CDR3 nucleotides are TGTGCCAGCAGCGCCCCGGGGGGTGATGGCTACACCTTC. Protein sequence: CASSAPGGDGYTF.

The chain is built from TRBV9 and TRBJ2-3, with 10 positions matching TRBD2. The length of the CDR3 is 19 residues. Per germline, CDR1 SGDLS and CDR2 YYNGEE. J was trimmed by 5 bases and V by 0 bases; bases with no gene match: 15. Written as DNA, the CDR3 is TGTGCCAGCAGCGTAGACGGGCGGCTAGCGGGGGCCCCTGGAGATACGCAGTATTTT. Translating it yields CASSVDGRLAGAPGDTQYF.

This chain uses TRBV19 with TRBJ1-5, with D unclear. V shed 5 bases and J shed 1 base, with 12 bases lying between them. Germline V gene lookup returns CDR1 LNHDA and CDR2 SQIVND (reference sequence). This CDR3 has 15 amino acids. The CDR3 region is CASSLREHSNQPQHF. DNA of the CDR3: TGTGCCAGTAGTCTTAGGGAGCACAGCAATCAGCCCCAGCATTTT.

This clone appeared a few times. CDR3 sequence (DNA): TGTGCCAGCAGCTTACGGGGTGGTTGGAACACTGAAGCTTTCTTT. It specifies CASSLRGGWNTEAFF. The rearrangement uses TRBV5-6 and TRBJ1-1; D call uncertain. The V gene lost 2 bases and the J gene lost 1 base, with 12 bases spanning the gap. CDR3 length equals 15 residues. Germline CDR1 reads SGHDT; CDR2 reads YYEEEE. The full variable domain, its missing parts supplied by reference TRBV5-6 and TRBJ1-1, is DAGVTQSPTHLIKTRGQQVTLRCSPKSGHDTVSWYQQALGQGPQFIFQYYEEEERQRGNFPDRFSGHQFPNYSSELNVNALLLGDSALYLCASSLRGGWNTEAFFGQGTRLTVV.

The chain carries TRBV4-2 and TRBJ1-5; possibly TRBD1 for D (6 bases). Germline V gives CDR1 LGHNA, CDR2 YNFKEQ. V lost 4 bases and J lost 4, with 11 bases in between. The CDR3 consists of 14 residues. The CDR3 DNA follows: TGTGCCAGCAGCCGGCGAGGGGGTAATCAGCCCCAGCATTTT. Translation gives CASSRRGGNQPQHF.

This clone was seen a handful of times. The V gene is TRBV7-2, the J gene TRBJ2-7; 9 bases align to TRBD1. The junction had 13 bases not matched to a gene; V was cut back by 5 bases and J by 5 bases. This CDR3 spans 16 amino acids. Germline assignment: CDR1 SGHTA and CDR2 FQGNSA. The CDR3 loop is CASSKMPGQGTNEQYF. CDR3 nucleotides: TGTGCCAGCAGCAAAATGCCGGGACAGGGTACGAACGAGCAGTACTTC.

The CDR3 sequence: CASSPGLAGGDTQYF. The CDR3 DNA reads as TGCGCCAGCAGCCCGGGACTAGCGGGTGGAGATACGCAGTATTTT. V and J are TRBV5-1 and TRBJ2-3, with 12 bases matching TRBD2. The CDR3 runs 15 residues. The germline CDR1 and CDR2 sequences are SGHRS and YFSETQ. The J segment lost 5 bases and the V segment lost 4 bases, leaving 5 bases of the junction unmatched.

The chain recombines TRBV27 with TRBJ2-7; TRBD1 matches 7 bases. V dropped 3 bases and J dropped 6; count of bases not matched to a gene: 2. Germline V CDR1 and CDR2: MNHEY, SMNVEV (reference sequence). CDR3 length: 12 residues. The CDR3 region is CASSFTGAEQYF. CDR3 DNA: TGTGCCAGCAGTTTTACAGGGGCCGAGCAGTACTTC.

In its sample, this clone was seen a few times. This rearrangement joins TRBV4-2 to TRBJ2-1, with a tentative D call TRBD1 (6 bases). The V end was cut by 0 bases, the J end by 7 bases, with 10 bases between. There are 14 residues in the CDR3. The germline V gene has CDR1 LGHNA and CDR2 YNFKEQ. Here the CDR3 DNA reads TGTGCCAGCAGCCAAGAAACAGGGTCAAATGAGCAGTTCTTC. Translating it yields CASSQETGSNEQFF.

The V and J genes are TRBV29-1 and TRBJ1-3; the match to TRBD1 covers 8 bases. Trimming at V came to 1 base and at J to 0 bases, leaving 5 bases not matched to a gene. CDR1 is SQVTM, CDR2 ANQGSEA, per germline. The CDR3 loop spans 16 amino acids. DNA of the CDR3: TGCAGCGTTGAAGGTGGACAGGGACACTCTGGAAACACCATATATTTT. Translated: CSVEGGQGHSGNTIYF.

This clone appeared once. The chain links TRBV6-5 to TRBJ1-2, with 9 nucleotides matching TRBD1. Germline V CDR1 and CDR2: MNHEY, SVGAGI. V shed 6 bases, J shed 8 bases, and the junction held 7 bases outside the gene matches. The CDR3 has 13 amino acids. The CDR3 bases are TGTGCCAGCAGCCAGACAGGGGGTGGAGGCTACACCTTC. Its protein product is CASSQTGGGGYTF.

The rearrangement links TRBV15 to TRBJ1-5, with 8 nucleotides matching TRBD1. Trimming cost V 3 bases and J 3 bases; bases outside gene matches: 1. There are 14 residues in the CDR3. Germline values: CDR1 LNHNV, CDR2 YYDKDF (reference sequence). The CDR3 coding sequence is TGTGCCACCAGCAGGACAGGGGTCAATCAGCCCCAGCATTTT. Translating gives CATSRTGVNQPQHF.

This chain connects TRBV7-2 to TRBJ2-7; 7 nucleotides agree with TRBD1. CDR1 is SGHTA and CDR2 is FQGNSA in the germline V gene. This CDR3 contains 16 residues. With 1 base clipped from V and 1 base from J, the junction kept 7 bases outside the gene matches. CDR3 bases: TGTGCCAGCAGCTTAGTGTCCGCAGGGGGTTCCTACGAGCAGTACTTC. Protein sequence: CASSLVSAGGSYEQYF.

This chain uses TRBV2 with TRBJ2-7; D may be TRBD2 (5 bases). This CDR3 has 14 amino acids. Germline CDR1 and CDR2: SNHLY and FYNNEI. The V and J ends lost 7 bases and 2 bases respectively, with 15 bases between them. The CDR3 loop reads CASTPRETTYEQYF. In DNA form, the CDR3 reads TGTGCCAGCACCCCGAGGGAGACAACCTACGAGCAGTACTTC.

The rearrangement uses TRBV7-9 and TRBJ2-3; 9 bases align to TRBD2. With 1 base clipped from V and 4 bases from J, the junction kept 3 bases outside the gene matches. The CDR3 runs 15 residues. Germline V lookup: CDR1 SEHNR, CDR2 FQNEAQ (reference sequence). The CDR3 reads CASSLGAGGPDTQYF. The CDR3 DNA is TGTGCCAGCAGCTTAGGAGCGGGAGGCCCAGATACGCAGTATTTT.

V and J are TRBV5-1 and TRBJ2-7; tentative D call: TRBD1 (6 bases). The CDR3 is 12 residues long. Trimming took 4 bases from V and 7 from J, leaving 12 bases between them. Germline V gene sequence: CDR1 SGHRS, CDR2 YFSETQ. The CDR3 loop is CASSKGTHEQYF. In DNA, the CDR3 is TGCGCCAGCAGCAAAGGGACACATGAGCAGTACTTC. The full variable domain, its missing parts supplied by reference TRBV5-1 and TRBJ2-7, is KAGVTQTPRYLIKTRGQQVTLSCSPISGHRSVSWYQQTPGQGLQFLFEYFSETQRNKGNFPGRFSGRQFSNSRSEMNVSTLELGDSALYLCASSKGTHEQYFGPGTRLTVT.

This chain uses TRBV2 with TRBJ2-7, with a weak D call TRBD1 (5 bases). The germline gives CDR1 SNHLY, CDR2 FYNNEI. This CDR3 comprises 14 residues. Trimming took off 7 bases at V and 3 bases at J, with 16 bases between the two ends. In DNA form, the CDR3 reads TGTGCCAGCACCCTTCGACAGTTACACTACGAGCAGTACTTC. This encodes CASTLRQLHYEQYF.

The V gene is TRBV9, the J gene TRBJ2-5; 14 positions match TRBD2. Germline CDR1 reads SGDLS; CDR2 reads YYNGEE. The J segment lost 4 bases and the V segment lost 3 bases, leaving 8 bases of the junction unmatched. CDR3 length equals 17 residues. CDR3 protein: CASSGRLAGGLGETQYF. In DNA form, the CDR3 reads TGTGCCAGCAGCGGAAGACTAGCGGGAGGGCTAGGAGAGACCCAGTACTTC. Together with reference TRBV9 and TRBJ2-5, the CDR3 gives the full variable domain: DSGVTQTPKHLITATGQRVTLRCSPRSGDLSVYWYQQSLDQGLQFLIQYYNGEERAKGNILERFSAQQFPDLHSELNLSSLELGDSALYFCASSGRLAGGLGETQYFGPGTRLLVL.

CDR3 coding DNA: TGCGCCAGCAGTGCCCCTAGGTGGGGCCACCAAGAGACCCAGTACTTC. It codes for CASSAPRWGHQETQYF. The rearrangement links TRBV23-1 to TRBJ2-5; possibly TRBD1 for D (5 bases). TRBV23-1 is assigned to the ORF class and has an uncertain function. The CDR3 is 16 amino acids. V was pared by 5 bases and J by 0 bases, with 16 bases between.